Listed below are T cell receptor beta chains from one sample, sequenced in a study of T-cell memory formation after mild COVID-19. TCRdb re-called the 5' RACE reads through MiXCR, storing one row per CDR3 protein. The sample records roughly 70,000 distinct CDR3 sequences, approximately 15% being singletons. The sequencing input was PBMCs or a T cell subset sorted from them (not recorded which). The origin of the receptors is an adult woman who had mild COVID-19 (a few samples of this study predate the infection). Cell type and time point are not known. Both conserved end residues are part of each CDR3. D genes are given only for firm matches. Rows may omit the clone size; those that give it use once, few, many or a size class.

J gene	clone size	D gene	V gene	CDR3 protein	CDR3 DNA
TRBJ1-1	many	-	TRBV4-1	CASSYDMNTEAFF	TGCGCCAGCAGCTATGACATGAACACTGAAGCTTTCTTT
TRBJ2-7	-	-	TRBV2	CASIQEPNLIYEQYF	TGTGCCAGCATTCAAGAGCCCAACCTGATCTACGAGCAGTACTTC
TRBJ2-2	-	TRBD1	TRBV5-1	CASSFYRGQTGELFF	TGCGCCAGCAGCTTCTACAGGGGGCAAACCGGGGAGCTGTTTTTT
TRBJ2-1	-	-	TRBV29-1	CSVEVLGNEQFF	TGCAGCGTTGAAGTTCTGGGGAATGAGCAGTTCTTC
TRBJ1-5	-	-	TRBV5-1	CASRADPDGQPQHF	TGCGCCAGCAGGGCGGACCCGGACGGTCAGCCCCAGCATTTT
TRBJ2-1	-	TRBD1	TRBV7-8	CASSGGQTNNEQFF	TGTGCCAGCAGTGGGGGACAGACTAACAATGAGCAGTTCTTC
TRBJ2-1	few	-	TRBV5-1	CASSLSRNSYNEQFF	TGCGCCAGCAGCCTAAGTAGGAACTCCTACAATGAGCAGTTCTTC
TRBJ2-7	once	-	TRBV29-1	CSVGGRGNHEQYF	TGCAGCGTTGGCGGTCGGGGTAACCACGAGCAGTACTTC
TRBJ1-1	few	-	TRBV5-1	CASSLGAMNTEAFF	TGCGCCAGCAGCCTGGGAGCGATGAACACTGAAGCTTTCTTT
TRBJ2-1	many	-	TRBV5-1	CASSLVGFRYSASGEQFF	TGCGCCAGCAGCTTGGTTGGGTTTCGCTATTCGGCTTCAGGTGAGCAGTTCTTC
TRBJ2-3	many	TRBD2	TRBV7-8	CASSLAFSGGAADTQYF	TGTGCCAGCAGCTTAGCCTTTAGCGGGGGGGCGGCAGATACGCAGTATTTT
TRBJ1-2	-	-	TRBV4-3	CASSQGYENYGYTF	TGCGCCAGCAGCCAAGGTTACGAGAACTATGGCTACACCTTC
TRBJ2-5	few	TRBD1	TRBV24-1	CATSDLRTGGQETQYF	TGTGCCACCAGTGATTTGAGGACAGGGGGCCAAGAGACCCAGTACTTC
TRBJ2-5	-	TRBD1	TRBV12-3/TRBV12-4	CASSPTGEETQYF	TGTGCCAGCAGCCCGACAGGGGAAGAGACCCAGTACTTC
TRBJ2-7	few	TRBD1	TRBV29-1	CSVYDRGSYEQYF	TGCAGCGTTTACGACAGGGGTTCCTACGAGCAGTACTTC
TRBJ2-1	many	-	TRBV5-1	CATKVDGLGSYNEQFF	TGCGCCACCAAGGTTGACGGGCTTGGGTCCTACAATGAGCAGTTCTTC
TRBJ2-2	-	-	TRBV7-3	CASSSGDTGELFF	TGTGCCAGCAGCTCAGGGGACACCGGGGAGCTGTTTTTT
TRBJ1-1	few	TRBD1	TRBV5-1	CASSLRQGGDSEAFF	TGCGCCAGCAGCCTTAGACAGGGAGGGGACTCTGAAGCTTTCTTT
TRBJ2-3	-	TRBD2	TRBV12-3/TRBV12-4	CASSLIAGYTDTQYF	TGTGCCAGCAGTTTAATAGCGGGATACACAGATACGCAGTATTTT
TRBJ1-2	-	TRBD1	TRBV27	CASSLTFGQDRGLLLYGYTF	TGTGCCAGCAGTTTAACCTTTGGTCAAGACAGGGGGCTCCTCCTCTATGGCTACACCTTC
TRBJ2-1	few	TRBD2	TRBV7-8	CASSLEGERGALYNEQFF	TGTGCCAGCAGCTTAGAAGGGGAGCGGGGGGCCCTATACAATGAGCAGTTCTTC
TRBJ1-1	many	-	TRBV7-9	CASSLNGRNTEAFF	TGTGCCAGCAGCTTAAACGGCCGGAACACTGAAGCTTTCTTT
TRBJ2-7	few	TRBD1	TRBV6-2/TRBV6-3	CASSWATGDEQYF	TGTGCCAGCAGTTGGGCGACAGGGGACGAGCAGTACTTC
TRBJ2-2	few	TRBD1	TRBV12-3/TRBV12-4	CASSIDRGIGELFF	TGTGCCAGCAGCATTGACAGGGGAATCGGGGAGCTGTTTTTT
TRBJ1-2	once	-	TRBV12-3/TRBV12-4	CASSLGRHGYTF	TGTGCCAGCAGTTTAGGGAGGCATGGCTACACCTTC
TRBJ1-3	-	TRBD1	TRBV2	CASRETGTGLGNTIYF	TGTGCCAGCAGGGAGACCGGGACAGGGCTTGGAAACACCATATATTTT
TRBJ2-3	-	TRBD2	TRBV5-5	CASSSGGRFSTDTQYF	TGTGCCAGCAGCTCGGGGGGGAGGTTCTCCACAGATACGCAGTATTTT
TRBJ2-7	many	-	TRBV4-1	CASSQDSRSGEQYF	TGCGCCAGCAGCCAAGATTCTCGTTCGGGCGAGCAGTACTTC
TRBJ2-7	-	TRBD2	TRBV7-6	CASSFGLAGASPTWEQYF	TGTGCCAGCAGCTTCGGACTAGCGGGGGCATCCCCCACGTGGGAGCAGTACTTC
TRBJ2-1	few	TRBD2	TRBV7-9	CASSSPGTTSSYNEQFF	TGTGCCAGCAGCTCTCCCGGGACTACAAGCTCCTACAATGAGCAGTTCTTC